This TCR beta chain was recorded in a study of cytomegalovirus exposure and HLA in healthy donors. Study-level findings and limits: In a later analysis, TCR beta V- and J-gene trimming was associated with a missense DCLRE1C variant.

The junction had 9 bases not matched to a gene; V was cut back by 3 bases and J by 1 base. This CDR3 has 16 amino acids. Germline V gene sequence: CDR1 SGHNT, CDR2 YYREEE (reference sequence). The study ran its PCR with 60 Vbeta and 13 Jbeta primers. Per the authors' pipeline: An analysis that came later counted some 80 million unique TCR beta chains, about 10 million shared. TCRdb's table, derived via immunoSEQ multiplex PCR, lists solely in-frame clones and lacks some. V and J calls and clone size are as listed in that table; D and trimming were resolved from the DNA. The table has approximately 130,000 clones, approximately 75% seen once; the top ten hold less than 4.5%. This clone was seen a few times. Its antigen is as yet unknown.

The genes are TRBV5-4 and TRBJ2-5; 7 nucleotides match TRBD1. What was sequenced was PBMCs. The receptor comes from a man aged 50-60 years in good health and CMV-seropositive. CDR3: CASSSGTVRVQETQYF. CDR3 coding DNA: TGTGCCAGCAGCTCCGGGACAGTGAGGGTCCAAGAGACCCAGTACTTC.